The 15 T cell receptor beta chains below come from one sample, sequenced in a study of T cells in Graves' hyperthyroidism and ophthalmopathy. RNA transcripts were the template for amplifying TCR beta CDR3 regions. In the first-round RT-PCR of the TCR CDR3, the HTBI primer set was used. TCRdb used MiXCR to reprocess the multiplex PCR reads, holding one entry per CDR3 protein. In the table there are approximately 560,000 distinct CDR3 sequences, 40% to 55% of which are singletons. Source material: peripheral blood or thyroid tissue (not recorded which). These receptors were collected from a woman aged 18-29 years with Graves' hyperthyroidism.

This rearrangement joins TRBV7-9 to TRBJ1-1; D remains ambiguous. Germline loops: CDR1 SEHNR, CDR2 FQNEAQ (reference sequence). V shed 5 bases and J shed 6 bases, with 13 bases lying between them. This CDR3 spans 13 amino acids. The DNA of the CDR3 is TGTGCCAGCAGCCGAGAGATTTTCGCTGAAGCTTTCTTT. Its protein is CASSREIFAEAFF.

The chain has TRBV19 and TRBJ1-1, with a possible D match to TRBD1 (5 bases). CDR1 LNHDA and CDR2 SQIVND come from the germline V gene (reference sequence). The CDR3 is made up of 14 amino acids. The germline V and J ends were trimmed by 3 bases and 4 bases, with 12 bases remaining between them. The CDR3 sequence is CASSIRGGGTEAFF. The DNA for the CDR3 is TGTGCCAGTAGTATTCGGGGTGGGGGCACTGAAGCTTTCTTT.

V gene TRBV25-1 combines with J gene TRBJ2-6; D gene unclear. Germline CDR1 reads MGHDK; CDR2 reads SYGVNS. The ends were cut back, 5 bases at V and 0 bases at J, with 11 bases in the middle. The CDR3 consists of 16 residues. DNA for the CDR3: TGTGCCAGCAGTCCATGGAGCTTCTCTGGGGCCAACGTCCTGACTTTC. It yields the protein CASSPWSFSGANVLTF.

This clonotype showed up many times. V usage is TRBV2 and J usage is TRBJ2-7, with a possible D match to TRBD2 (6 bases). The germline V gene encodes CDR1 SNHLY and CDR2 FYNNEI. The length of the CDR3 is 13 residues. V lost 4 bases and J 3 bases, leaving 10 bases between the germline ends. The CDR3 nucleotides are TGTGCCAGCAGTGCAGCGACTAGCTACGAGCAGTACTTC. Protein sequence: CASSAATSYEQYF.

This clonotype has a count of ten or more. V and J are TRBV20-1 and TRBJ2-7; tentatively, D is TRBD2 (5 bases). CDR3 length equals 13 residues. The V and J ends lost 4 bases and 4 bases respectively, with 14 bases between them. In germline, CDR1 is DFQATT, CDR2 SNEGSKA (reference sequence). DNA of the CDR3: TGCAGTGCTACAATGCGGGTTGGATACGAGCAGTACTTC. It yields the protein CSATMRVGYEQYF.

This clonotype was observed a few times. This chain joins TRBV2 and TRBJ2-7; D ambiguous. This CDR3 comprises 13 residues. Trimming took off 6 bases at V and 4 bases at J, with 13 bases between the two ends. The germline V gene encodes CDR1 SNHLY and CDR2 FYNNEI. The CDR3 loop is CASRDGSLYEQYF. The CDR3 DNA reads TGTGCCAGCAGGGACGGGTCTTTATACGAGCAGTACTTC.

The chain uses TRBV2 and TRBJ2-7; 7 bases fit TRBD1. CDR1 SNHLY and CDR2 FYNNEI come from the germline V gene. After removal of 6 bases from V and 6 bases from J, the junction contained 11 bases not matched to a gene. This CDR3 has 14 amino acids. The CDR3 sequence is CASRLRDSGAEQYF. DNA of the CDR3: TGTGCCAGCAGACTCCGGGACAGCGGCGCCGAGCAGTACTTC.

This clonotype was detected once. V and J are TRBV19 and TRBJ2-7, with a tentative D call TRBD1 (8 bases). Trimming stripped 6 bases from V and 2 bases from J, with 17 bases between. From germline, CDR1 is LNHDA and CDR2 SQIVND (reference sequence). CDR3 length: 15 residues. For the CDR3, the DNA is TGTGCCAGTAGCCCTCCACAGGGGGGGACCTACGAGCAGTACTTC. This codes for CASSPPQGGTYEQYF.

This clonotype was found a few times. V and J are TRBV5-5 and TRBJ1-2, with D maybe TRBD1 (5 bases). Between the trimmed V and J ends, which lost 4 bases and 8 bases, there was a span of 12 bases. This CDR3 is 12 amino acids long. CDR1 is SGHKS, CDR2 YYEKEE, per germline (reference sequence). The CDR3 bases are TGTGCCAGCAGCCCTCAGGGCGTCGGCTACACCTTC. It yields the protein CASSPQGVGYTF.

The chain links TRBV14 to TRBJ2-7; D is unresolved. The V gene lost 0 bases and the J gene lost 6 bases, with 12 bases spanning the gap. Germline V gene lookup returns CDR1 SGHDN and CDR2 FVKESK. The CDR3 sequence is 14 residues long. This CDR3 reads CASSQDPGSVEQYF. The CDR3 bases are TGTGCCAGCAGCCAAGATCCCGGCTCGGTCGAGCAGTACTTC.

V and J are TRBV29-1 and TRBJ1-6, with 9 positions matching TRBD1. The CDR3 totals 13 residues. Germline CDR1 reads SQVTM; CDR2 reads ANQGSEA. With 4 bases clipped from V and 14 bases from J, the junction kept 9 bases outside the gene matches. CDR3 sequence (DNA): TGCAGCGTTGTGCTTGGGACAGGGATGGCCCTCCACTTT. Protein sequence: CSVVLGTGMALHF.

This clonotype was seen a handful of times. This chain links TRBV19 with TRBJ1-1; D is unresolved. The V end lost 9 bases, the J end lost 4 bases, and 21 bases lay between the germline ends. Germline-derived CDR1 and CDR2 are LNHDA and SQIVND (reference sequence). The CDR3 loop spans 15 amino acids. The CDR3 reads CASSQGRSQATEAFF. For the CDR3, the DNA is TGTGCCAGCAGCCAAGGACGATCTCAGGCCACTGAAGCTTTCTTT.

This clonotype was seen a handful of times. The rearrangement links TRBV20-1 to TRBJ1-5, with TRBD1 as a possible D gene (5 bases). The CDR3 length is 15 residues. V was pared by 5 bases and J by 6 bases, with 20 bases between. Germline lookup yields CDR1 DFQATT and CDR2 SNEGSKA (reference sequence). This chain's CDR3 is CSAGRGDGGSQPQHF. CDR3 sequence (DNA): TGCAGTGCTGGTCGGGGGGATGGAGGGAGTCAGCCCCAGCATTTT.

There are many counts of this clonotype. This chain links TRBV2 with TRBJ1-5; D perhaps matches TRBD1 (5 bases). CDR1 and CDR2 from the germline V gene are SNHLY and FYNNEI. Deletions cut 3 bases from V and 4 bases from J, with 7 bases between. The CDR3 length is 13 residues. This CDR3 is CASSETENQPQHF. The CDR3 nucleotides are TGTGCCAGCAGTGAGACAGAGAATCAGCCCCAGCATTTT. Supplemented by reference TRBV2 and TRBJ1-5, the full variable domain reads EPEVTQTPSHQVTQMGQEVILRCVPISNHLYFYWYRQILGQKVEFLVSFYNNEISEKSEIFDDQFSVERPDGSNFTLKIRSTKLEDSAMYFCASSETENQPQHFGDGTRLSIL.

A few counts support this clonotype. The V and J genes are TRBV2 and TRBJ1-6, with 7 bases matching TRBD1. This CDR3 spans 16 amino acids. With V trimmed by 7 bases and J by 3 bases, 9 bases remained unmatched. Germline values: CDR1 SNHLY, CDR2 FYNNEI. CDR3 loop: CASTHRGYLYNSPLHF. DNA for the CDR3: TGTGCCAGCACCCACAGGGGTTACCTCTATAATTCACCCCTCCACTTT.